This T cell receptor beta chain was recorded in a study of blood T cell repertoires in COVID-19. CDR1 MGHDK and CDR2 SYGVNS come from the germline V gene. With 11 bases removed from V and 3 bases from J, the gap between germline ends came to 11 bases. This CDR3 contains 11 residues. As originally analysed: Amplification of reference gene primers provided the estimated nucleated cell counts. Sequencing used immunoSEQ multiplex PCR; TCRdb keeps in-frame clones, though not all of them. V and J calls and clone size come straight from that table; D and trimming were deduced from the DNA. The sample has about 210,000 clones; about 91% are singletons.

The origin of this receptor is a man younger than 40 with acute or convalescent COVID-19. V gene TRBV25-1 combines with J gene TRBJ2-7; D gene unclear. Input material: peripheral blood. CDR3 bases: TGTGCCGTTCAGAAGAACTACGAGCAGTACTTC. It codes for CAVQKNYEQYF.